What follows are 10 T cell receptor beta chains derived from one specimen sequenced in a study of cytomegalovirus exposure and HLA in healthy donors. The PCR ran on 60 Vbeta and 13 Jbeta primers. TCRdb keeps only in-frame clones here, not all; method: immunoSEQ multiplex PCR. The repertoire includes approximately 100,000 clones, approximately 89% of them detected once, and about a tenth sits in the top ten. Input material: PBMCs. The receptors were sampled from a man aged 25 to 40 in good health and CMV-seropositive.

The V and J genes are TRBV18 and TRBJ1-1, with 8 positions matching TRBD1. The CDR3 is 14 amino acids. Germline V lookup: CDR1 KGHSH, CDR2 LQKENI. Unmatched junction bases numbered 5, after V lost 2 bases and J lost 6 bases. CDR3 loop: CASSPAGGAAEAFF. CDR3 sequence (DNA): TGTGCCAGCTCACCAGCAGGGGGCGCGGCTGAAGCTTTCTTT.

The genes are TRBV4-1 and TRBJ1-3, with 8 bases matching TRBD1. The CDR3 extends over 21 amino acids. Germline V gene lookup returns CDR1 MGHRA and CDR2 YSYEKL. The ends lost 3 bases at V and 3 bases at J; junction bases unmatched: 22. CDR3 sequence reads: CASSHKPGQGVGGNFGNTIYF. The CDR3 DNA reads TGCGCCAGCAGCCACAAGCCTGGACAGGGAGTTGGAGGTAACTTTGGAAACACCATATATTTT.

The chain combines TRBV25-1 with TRBJ1-1; D ambiguous. This CDR3 contains 14 residues. V was clipped by 0 bases and J by 1 base, with 6 bases between them. The germline CDR1 and CDR2 sequences are MGHDK and SYGVNS. The CDR3 here is CASSEYRGNTEAFF. The CDR3 DNA reads as TGTGCCAGCAGTGAATACCGGGGGAACACTGAAGCTTTCTTT.

The CDR3, as DNA: TGTGCCAGCAGTGAAGGACTAGCGGGGGCACAGGCCCAGTACTTC. It yields the protein CASSEGLAGAQAQYF. The chain employs TRBV2 and TRBJ2-5; 12 bases fit TRBD2. Trimming removed 1 base from V and 9 bases from J; junction bases left unmatched: 6. The CDR3 covers 15 residues. In germline, CDR1 is SNHLY, CDR2 FYNNEI.

V gene TRBV14 combines with J gene TRBJ2-1, with TRBD2 matching over 7 bases. The V gene end was trimmed by 6 bases and the J gene end by 3 bases; junction bases not matched to a gene: 8. The CDR3 length is 15 residues. The germline V gene encodes CDR1 SGHDN and CDR2 FVKESK. CDR3 protein: CASRVGGSRYNEQFF. In DNA form, the CDR3 reads TGTGCCAGCAGAGTTGGCGGGAGTCGCTACAATGAGCAGTTCTTC. Based on the CDR3 plus reference TRBV14 and TRBJ2-1, the full variable domain is EAGVTQFPSHSVIEKGQTVTLRCDPISGHDNLYWYRRVMGKEIKFLLHFVKESKQDESGMPNNRFLAERTGGTYSTLKVQPAELEDSGVYFCASRVGGSRYNEQFFGPGTRLTVL.

The chain combines TRBV4-1 with TRBJ2-7; D is possibly TRBD1 (5 bases). The V end was cut by 1 base, the J end by 2 bases, with 18 bases between. Germline assignment: CDR1 MGHRA and CDR2 YSYEKL. This CDR3 spans 17 amino acids. The DNA for the CDR3 is TGCGCCAGCAGCCAAGGGGGCGGTCTGGGCACAGCCTACGAGCAGTACTTC. Its translation is CASSQGGGLGTAYEQYF.

The chain has TRBV7-2 and TRBJ2-7; 8 bases match TRBD1. Germline assignment: CDR1 SGHTA and CDR2 FQGNSA. CDR3 length equals 16 residues. The V and J ends lost 5 bases and 3 bases, in that order; junction bases with no gene match: 12. This CDR3 is CASSQRDRSQFYEQYF. CDR3 in DNA: TGTGCCAGCAGCCAAAGGGACAGGTCTCAATTCTACGAGCAGTACTTC.

The gene calls are TRBV5-4 and TRBJ1-2; TRBD1 aligns across 7 bases. Germline V gene lookup returns CDR1 SGHNT and CDR2 YYREEE (reference sequence). The CDR3 is 16 residues long. Unmatched junction bases numbered 5, after V lost 0 bases and J lost 0 bases. The CDR3, as DNA: TGTGCCAGCAGCTTGGCCCTGACAGGGACTAACTATGGCTACACCTTC. Translated, it gives CASSLALTGTNYGYTF.

The chain carries TRBV11-2 and TRBJ2-5; D is possibly TRBD1 (7 bases). V dropped 4 bases and J dropped 2 bases, with 17 bases sitting between them. Germline CDR1 SGHAT, CDR2 FQNNGV. The CDR3 is made up of 16 amino acids. The CDR3 protein is CASSSAGSGGQETQYF. CDR3 nucleotide sequence: TGTGCCAGCAGCTCAGCAGGGTCAGGGGGGCAAGAGACCCAGTACTTC.

This clone has a single count. V and J are TRBV4-1 and TRBJ2-5; a weak D match, TRBD1 (5 bases). Germline CDR1 MGHRA, CDR2 YSYEKL. This CDR3 contains 15 residues. Trimming removed 0 bases at V and 2 bases at J, with 10 bases between. The CDR3 DNA sequence: TGCGCCAGCAGCCAAGATGGGGCAAGTCAAGAGACCCAGTACTTC. The encoded protein is CASSQDGASQETQYF.